The entry below gives a single TCR beta chain sequence along with its context. Its antigen remains unidentified. CDR3 size: 15 residues. Trimming removed 3 bases at V and 7 bases at J, with 16 bases between. Germline CDR1 reads SGHTA; CDR2 reads FQGNSA. Generated by immunoSEQ multiplex PCR, the TCRdb table keeps only in-frame clones and is missing some. The sample records roughly 81,000 clones, 90% to 95% being singletons. The sample comes from a study of human versus mouse CDR3 diversity and MHC coevolution. Study-level points and caveats: iCHAO1 estimated the human TCR beta repertoire at about 1.6 million clonotypes. Among all groups, most of the three human donors showed least clonal inequality.

Naive CD4 T cells were sorted as CD45RO-negative, CD62L-positive. V usage is TRBV7-2 and J usage is TRBJ2-4, with TRBD1 as a possible D gene (7 bases). This receptor was taken from a person aged 25 to 69 in good health. Source material: naive CD4+ T cells from blood. Subset reported: CD45RO-negative CD62L-positive naive CD4 T cells. CDR3 residues: CASSFGRRGLNIQYF. CDR3 coding DNA: TGTGCCAGCAGCTTCGGGAGAAGGGGGCTGAACATTCAGTACTTC.